One TCR beta chain is described in this entry. Antigen unknown. These data are taken from a study of beta chain features in type 1 diabetes. In the study overall: Across the samples, roughly 98,000,000 sorted cells were examined in total. Study-level results: For type 1 diabetes patients, VDJ junctions showed fewer insertions and more deletions. Shorter TCRB CDR3s, moderately but significantly so, marked every one of the four CD4+ subsets in Type 1 diabetes patients. Cells that show high TCR expression could be over-represented by cDNA sequencing.

Expressed TCRB transcripts were sequenced after all isolated RNA was converted to cDNA. Measured with immunoSEQ multiplex PCR; TCRdb has only the in-frame clones, and not every one. This sample has approximately 100,000 clones, with approximately 30% found just once. Material for sequencing was central memory CD4+ T cells from blood. This receptor was taken from a woman between 18 and 30 years old with type 1 diabetes.

The CDR3 DNA reads TGTGCCAGCAGCCCAGGACAGGGTACCAGCTCTGGGGCCAACGTCCTGACTTTC. It yields the protein CASSPGQGTSSGANVLTF. The V call is TRBV14, the J call TRBJ2-6; 8 nucleotides agree with TRBD1. CDR1 is SGHDN, CDR2 FVKESK, per germline. CDR3 size: 18 residues. V shed 4 bases and J 0 bases; nucleotides not matched to a gene: 8.